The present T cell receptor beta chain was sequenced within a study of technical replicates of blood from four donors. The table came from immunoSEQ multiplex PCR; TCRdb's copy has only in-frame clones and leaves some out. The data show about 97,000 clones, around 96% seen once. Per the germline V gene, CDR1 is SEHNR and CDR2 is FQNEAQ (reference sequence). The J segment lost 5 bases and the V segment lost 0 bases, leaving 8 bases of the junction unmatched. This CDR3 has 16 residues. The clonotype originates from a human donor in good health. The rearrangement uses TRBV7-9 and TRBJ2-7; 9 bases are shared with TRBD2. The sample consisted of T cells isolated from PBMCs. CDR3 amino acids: CASSLAEGGGADEQYF. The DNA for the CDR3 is TGTGCCAGCAGCTTAGCGGAGGGCGGGGGGGCCGACGAGCAGTACTTC.